Shown below are 21 T cell receptor beta chains from a single sample sequenced in a study of control samples from healthy donors and cancer patients. Produced via immunoSEQ multiplex PCR; TCRdb's table is partial and in-frame only. Among about 150,000 clones listed, about nine tenths were seen once. The sample comprised blood. The source is a man under 40 in good health.

The chain combines TRBV9 with TRBJ2-2; D not certain. The V gene lost 0 bases and the J gene lost 5 bases, with 5 bases spanning the gap. The CDR3 consists of 13 residues. In germline, CDR1 is SGDLS, CDR2 YYNGEE. CDR3 sequence: CASSVDGTGELFF. CDR3 nucleotide sequence: TGTGCCAGCAGCGTAGATGGGACCGGGGAGCTGTTTTTT.

This chain connects TRBV11-3 to TRBJ2-7, with 7 bases lining up with TRBD1. V shed 0 bases, J shed 3 bases, and the junction held 8 bases outside the gene matches. This CDR3 is 16 amino acids long. Looked up from germline, CDR1 is SGHNT and CDR2 is YENEEA. The CDR3 sequence is CASSLEGTAQGYEQYF. The CDR3 nucleotides are TGTGCCAGCAGCTTAGAGGGGACAGCCCAGGGCTACGAGCAGTACTTC.

V and J are TRBV6-5 and TRBJ2-7; either TRBD1 or TRBD2 may supply D (6 bases each). The CDR3 contains 15 residues. Per the germline V gene, CDR1 is MNHEY and CDR2 is SVGAGI. Trimming stripped 2 bases from V and 9 bases from J, with 20 bases between. The CDR3 is CASSYKEGVPTGQYF. CDR3 coding DNA: TGTGCCAGCAGTTACAAGGAGGGGGTCCCTACAGGGCAGTACTTC.

The chain combines TRBV5-1 with TRBJ1-2; 7 nucleotides match TRBD1. This CDR3 is 12 amino acids long. Germline V gene data show CDR1 as SGHRS and CDR2 as YFSETQ. Trimming cost V 4 bases and J 6 bases; bases outside gene matches: 3. The CDR3 DNA is TGCGCCAGCAGCCGACAGGGAGATGGCTACACCTTC. Translated, it gives CASSRQGDGYTF.

This clone was counted a few times. The chain carries TRBV6-6 and TRBJ2-2; 8 nucleotides line up with TRBD2. Trimming took 6 bases from V and 6 from J; bases not matched to a gene: 9. Germline V CDR1 and CDR2: MNHNY, SVGAGI (reference sequence). This CDR3 spans 15 amino acids. Written as DNA, the CDR3 is TGTGCCAGCAGACCGGGGACTAGGTCCCCCGGGGAGCTGTTTTTT. It specifies CASRPGTRSPGELFF.

V gene TRBV2 combines with J gene TRBJ2-7; D gene unclear. V gave up 4 bases and J gave up 4 bases, with 14 bases separating them. CDR1 is SNHLY and CDR2 is FYNNEI in the germline V gene. The CDR3 runs 14 residues. The CDR3 DNA sequence: TGTGCCAGCAGTGCCTCAACGGGTTCTTACGAGCAGTACTTC. Encoded protein: CASSASTGSYEQYF.

V and J are TRBV11-2 and TRBJ1-6, with TRBD1 as a possible D gene (6 bases). Trimming took 3 bases from V and 3 from J, leaving 15 bases between them. CDR1 is SGHAT, CDR2 FQNNGV, per germline. CDR3 length: 17 residues. The CDR3 loop reads CASSFMGRGGYNSPLHF. The CDR3 coding sequence is TGTGCCAGCAGCTTTATGGGTCGAGGGGGCTATAATTCACCCCTCCACTTT.

The V call is TRBV19, the J call TRBJ1-2, with TRBD1 identical over 8 bases. CDR3 length: 13 residues. V trimming: 6 bases; J trimming: 6 bases; junction bases outside the gene matches: 6. In germline, CDR1 is LNHDA, CDR2 SQIVND (reference sequence). The CDR3 loop is CASRGQGWNGYTF. The CDR3 region has the DNA TGTGCCAGTAGAGGACAGGGATGGAATGGCTACACCTTC.

The genes are TRBV27 and TRBJ1-2; D unresolved. The V end was cut by 1 base, the J end by 8 bases, with 17 bases between. CDR3 length: 15 amino acids. Per germline, CDR1 MNHEY and CDR2 SMNVEV (reference sequence). CDR3 in DNA: TGTGCCAGCAGTTTATTAGGCCGAATAGCGGGAGGCTACACCTTC. The encoded protein is CASSLLGRIAGGYTF.

This chain joins TRBV2 and TRBJ1-5, with 8 nucleotides matching TRBD1. The germline gives CDR1 SNHLY, CDR2 FYNNEI. V dropped 3 bases and J dropped 3; count of bases not matched to a gene: 4. This CDR3 region has 15 residues. The CDR3 loop is CASSEWTGNNQPQHF. CDR3 sequence (DNA): TGTGCCAGCAGTGAGTGGACAGGGAACAATCAGCCCCAGCATTTT.

This sequence joins TRBV20-1 and TRBJ1-1; D perhaps matches TRBD1 (5 bases). Per germline, CDR1 DFQATT and CDR2 SNEGSKA (reference sequence). Trimming stripped 1 base from V and 10 bases from J, with 10 bases between. The CDR3 runs 11 residues. Here the CDR3 DNA reads TGCAGTGCTAGAGCAGGGACTCTAGCTTTCTTT. Its protein is CSARAGTLAFF.

The chain carries TRBV7-3 and TRBJ2-1; 15 bases align to TRBD2. The CDR3 extends over 16 amino acids. V lost 4 bases and J lost 4; bases outside the gene matches: 2. Germline V gene data show CDR1 as SGHTA and CDR2 as FQGTGA. The DNA of the CDR3 is TGTGCCAGCAGCTCGGGACTAGCGGGGGGATACAATGAGCAGTTCTTC. It encodes CASSSGLAGGYNEQFF.

The table lists this clone with a count of one. In the same sample, other DNA sequences code for this CDR3. This chain links TRBV5-1 with TRBJ2-5; D may be TRBD1 (5 bases). Trimming shortened V by 0 bases and J by 2 bases, and 8 bases separated the two germline ends. The germline V gene has CDR1 SGHRS and CDR2 YFSETQ. CDR3 length equals 14 residues. The CDR3 loop reads CASSLGQGQETQYF. DNA for the CDR3: TGCGCCAGCAGCTTGGGGCAGGGACAAGAGACCCAGTACTTC. The full variable domain, in which reference TRBV5-1 and TRBJ2-5 provide the parts outside the CDR3, is KAGVTQTPRYLIKTRGQQVTLSCSPISGHRSVSWYQQTPGQGLQFLFEYFSETQRNKGNFPGRFSGRQFSNSRSEMNVSTLELGDSALYLCASSLGQGQETQYFGPGTRLLVL.

The chain links TRBV6-5 to TRBJ2-1; tentative D call: TRBD2 (6 bases). There are 14 residues in the CDR3. Germline V gene lookup returns CDR1 MNHEY and CDR2 SVGAGI. V lost 4 bases and J lost 7, with 14 bases in between. The CDR3: CASSSDYLRNEQFF. The DNA of the CDR3 is TGTGCCAGCAGTTCGGACTATCTTCGGAATGAGCAGTTCTTC.

The V gene is TRBV2, the J gene TRBJ1-2; 7 bases are shared with TRBD1. With 6 bases clipped from V and 5 bases from J, the junction kept 9 bases outside the gene matches. The CDR3 length is 14 residues. Germline lookup yields CDR1 SNHLY and CDR2 FYNNEI. The CDR3 loop is CASRVDRVFYGYTF. The CDR3 bases are TGTGCCAGCAGGGTAGACAGGGTCTTTTATGGCTACACCTTC.

V gene TRBV9 combines with J gene TRBJ2-3, with 8 bases lining up with TRBD2. Germline V gene data show CDR1 as SGDLS and CDR2 as YYNGEE. There are 16 residues in the CDR3. The trim removed 1 base at V and 1 base at J, leaving 5 bases unmatched. CDR3 loop: CASSVSSGGGTDTQYF. The CDR3 DNA sequence: TGTGCCAGCAGCGTATCGAGCGGGGGCGGCACAGATACGCAGTATTTT.

The rearrangement links TRBV19 to TRBJ1-2; TRBD1 matches at 7 bases. The V and J ends lost 7 bases and 3 bases, in that order; junction bases with no gene match: 8. The CDR3 length is 14 residues. Germline CDR1 LNHDA, CDR2 SQIVND (reference sequence). CDR3 DNA sequence: TGTGCCAGTAACCCGGGACAGAGGGACTATGGCTACACCTTC. Amino acid sequence: CASNPGQRDYGYTF. Full variable domain (outside the CDR3, taken from reference TRBV19 and TRBJ1-2): DGGITQSPKYLFRKEGQNVTLSCEQNLNHDAMYWYRQDPGQGLRLIYYSQIVNDFQKGDIAEGYSVSREKKESFPLTVTSAQKNPTAFYLCASNPGQRDYGYTFGSGTRLTVV.

The chain combines TRBV6-5 with TRBJ2-4; 9 bases agree with TRBD1. V was pared by 4 bases and J by 8 bases, with 3 bases of the junction left unmatched. This CDR3 region has 13 residues. CDR1 and CDR2 from the germline V gene are MNHEY and SVGAGI. In DNA form, the CDR3 reads TGTGCCAGCAGTTCACGACAGGGGGACATTCAGTACTTC. It is translated as CASSSRQGDIQYF.

The chain has TRBV9 and TRBJ2-5; D is ambiguous. Trimming cost V 0 bases and J 2 bases, with 11 bases left between them. The germline V gene has CDR1 SGDLS and CDR2 YYNGEE. This CDR3 region has 15 residues. CDR3 sequence: CASSVGAGNQETQYF. The CDR3 bases are TGTGCCAGCAGCGTAGGGGCAGGCAATCAAGAGACCCAGTACTTC.

This chain joins TRBV7-2 and TRBJ1-1; D possibly corresponds to TRBD1 (5 bases). The V gene lost 5 bases and the J gene lost 4 bases, with 11 bases spanning the gap. CDR3 size: 13 residues. Germline V gene sequence: CDR1 SGHTA, CDR2 FQGNSA. The chain's CDR3 is CASSLGQGTEAFF. The CDR3 DNA follows: TGTGCCAGCAGCCTAGGCCAGGGCACTGAAGCTTTCTTT.

The sample holds a few counts of this clone. The chain is built from TRBV11-1 and TRBJ2-2, with no clear D. CDR1 and CDR2 from the germline V gene are SGHAT and FQDESV (reference sequence). Trimming removed 0 bases at V and 4 bases at J, with 6 bases between. The CDR3 is 14 amino acids. As DNA, the CDR3 is TGTGCCAGCAGCTTAGCTTTAGGCACCGGGGAGCTGTTTTTT. It encodes CASSLALGTGELFF.